The rows below give T cell receptor beta chains drawn from one sample of a study of beta chain features in type 1 diabetes. The method was immunoSEQ multiplex PCR; TCRdb's version includes in-frame clones alone and lacks a portion of them. The sample includes under 300,000 clones, less than 35% of them seen just once. The sample was central memory CD4+ T cells from blood. The source is a man aged 30 to 45 in good health. The CDR3 runs from the conserved cysteine through the conserved F or W. Fields, in order: J gene, D gene, clone size, V gene, CDR3 protein, CDR3 DNA. D genes are given only for firm matches. A row's size may be missing; if present it is once, few, many or a size class.

J: TRBJ1-2
D: .
size: few
V: TRBV7-9
CDR3: CASSPGTLMNYGYTF
DNA: TGTGCCAGCAGCCCAGGAACATTGATGAACTATGGCTACACCTTC

J: TRBJ2-5
D: .
size: many
V: TRBV5-6
CDR3: CASSFSQETQYF
DNA: TGTGCCAGCAGCTTCTCCCAAGAGACCCAGTACTTC

J: TRBJ2-7
D: .
size: .
V: TRBV11-2
CDR3: CASSPSYEQYF
DNA: TGTGCCAGCAGCCCATCATACGAGCAGTACTTC

J: TRBJ2-3
D: .
size: .
V: TRBV6-1
CDR3: CASSGPNTDTQYF
DNA: TGTGCCAGCAGTGGTCCGAACACAGATACGCAGTATTTT

J: TRBJ2-5
D: .
size: few
V: TRBV30
CDR3: CAWTYGAGLGETQYF
DNA: TGTGCCTGGACCTATGGGGCGGGGTTAGGAGAGACCCAGTACTTC

J: TRBJ2-4
D: TRBD1
size: .
V: TRBV30
CDR3: CAWSHGTGGPYF
DNA: TGTGCCTGGAGTCACGGGACAGGGGGACCGTACTTC

J: TRBJ2-3
D: .
size: .
V: TRBV27
CDR3: CASSSRGLADTQYF
DNA: TGTGCCAGCAGCTCCCGTGGCCTAGCAGATACGCAGTATTTT

J: TRBJ2-3
D: .
size: .
V: TRBV2
CDR3: CASRWTEDTQYF
DNA: TGTGCCAGCAGATGGACTGAAGATACGCAGTATTTT

J: TRBJ1-5
D: TRBD1
size: few
V: TRBV10-3
CDR3: CASGTGGSPQHF
DNA: TGTGCCAGCGGGACAGGGGGCTCGCCCCAGCATTTT

J: TRBJ1-1
D: .
size: .
V: TRBV9
CDR3: CASSVAPDSNTEAFF
DNA: TGTGCCAGCAGCGTAGCCCCGGACTCGAACACTGAAGCTTTCTTT

J: TRBJ2-3
D: .
size: .
V: TRBV30
CDR3: CAWSVGSGSTDTQYF
DNA: TGTGCCTGGAGTGTTGGTAGCGGTAGCACAGATACGCAGTATTTT

J: TRBJ2-1
D: .
size: few
V: TRBV5-4
CDR3: CASSLAAMTGYNEQFF
DNA: TGTGCCAGCAGCTTGGCCGCTATGACAGGCTACAATGAGCAGTTCTTC

J: TRBJ2-5
D: .
size: once
V: TRBV6-1
CDR3: CASSELRQTQYF
DNA: TGTGCCAGCAGTGAACTCCGACAGACCCAGTACTTC

J: TRBJ2-1
D: TRBD2
size: .
V: TRBV30
CDR3: CAWSSGRGQFF
DNA: TGTGCCTGGAGTAGTGGGAGGGGGCAGTTCTTC

J: TRBJ1-1
D: .
size: .
V: TRBV29-1
CDR3: CSVGRGLTEAFF
DNA: TGCAGCGTCGGCAGGGGACTCACTGAAGCTTTCTTT

J: TRBJ1-5
D: TRBD1
size: .
V: TRBV27
CDR3: CASSLTGVSNQPQHF
DNA: TGTGCCAGCAGTTTAACAGGGGTCAGCAATCAGCCCCAGCATTTT

J: TRBJ2-5
D: TRBD2
size: many
V: TRBV30
CDR3: CAWSPAGEETQYF
DNA: TGTGCCTGGAGCCCAGCGGGGGAAGAGACCCAGTACTTC

J: TRBJ1-1
D: .
size: .
V: TRBV5-1
CDR3: CASSPGPRGTEAFF
DNA: TGCGCCAGCAGCCCGGGCCCGAGGGGCACTGAAGCTTTCTTT

J: TRBJ2-7
D: TRBD1
size: few
V: TRBV30
CDR3: CAWGRDSTREQYF
DNA: TGTGCCTGGGGACGGGACAGCACCCGCGAGCAGTACTTC

J: TRBJ2-3
D: .
size: few
V: TRBV9
CDR3: CASGTLASSTDTQYF
DNA: TGTGCCAGCGGGACTCTGGCGTCTAGCACAGATACGCAGTATTTT

J: TRBJ2-1
D: TRBD2
size: many
V: TRBV14
CDR3: CASSQDASGRREQFF
DNA: TGTGCCAGCAGCCAAGATGCTAGCGGGAGAAGGGAGCAGTTCTTC

J: TRBJ2-1
D: .
size: few
V: TRBV21-1
CDR3: CASSKGAGCSYNEQFF
DNA: TGTGCCAGCAGCAAAGGAGCGGGGTGCTCCTACAATGAGCAGTTCTTC

J: TRBJ1-1
D: .
size: .
V: TRBV4-3
CDR3: CASSQETGNTEAFF
DNA: TGCGCCAGCAGCCAAGAGACAGGGAACACTGAAGCTTTCTTT

J: TRBJ2-3
D: TRBD2
size: .
V: TRBV9
CDR3: CASSVSSGGDDTQYF
DNA: TGTGCCAGCAGCGTTTCTAGCGGGGGTGATGATACGCAGTATTTT

J: TRBJ2-7
D: .
size: few
V: TRBV15
CDR3: CATSRDRGSSYEQYF
DNA: TGTGCCACCAGCAGAGATAGGGGTAGCTCCTACGAGCAGTACTTC

J: TRBJ2-3
D: .
size: many
V: TRBV10-3
CDR3: CAISDRDTQYF
DNA: TGTGCCATCAGTGATCGGGATACGCAGTATTTT

J: TRBJ1-1
D: TRBD1
size: .
V: TRBV29-1
CDR3: CSGMDRGYTEAFF
DNA: TGCAGCGGAATGGACAGGGGGTACACTGAAGCTTTCTTT

J: TRBJ2-7
D: TRBD1
size: .
V: TRBV30
CDR3: CAWSRGLYEQYF
DNA: TGTGCCTGGAGCAGGGGGCTTTACGAGCAGTACTTC

J: TRBJ2-7
D: .
size: once
V: TRBV6-5
CDR3: CASSTHYEQYF
DNA: TGTGCCAGCAGTACCCACTACGAGCAGTACTTC

J: TRBJ2-3
D: TRBD2
size: few
V: TRBV7-2
CDR3: CASSLGPAGKDTQYF
DNA: TGTGCCAGCAGCTTGGGGCCAGCGGGGAAGGATACGCAGTATTTT

J: TRBJ2-5
D: .
size: .
V: TRBV5-1
CDR3: CASSPGKETQYF
DNA: TGCGCCAGCAGTCCGGGGAAAGAGACCCAGTACTTC

J: TRBJ2-7
D: .
size: .
V: TRBV13
CDR3: CASSLNLAEQYF
DNA: TGTGCCAGCAGCTTAAATTTAGCCGAGCAGTACTTC

J: TRBJ2-1
D: TRBD2
size: few
V: TRBV11-2
CDR3: CASSPLLAGKNEQFF
DNA: TGTGCCAGCAGCCCTCTTCTAGCGGGAAAGAATGAGCAGTTCTTC

J: TRBJ2-5
D: .
size: .
V: TRBV27
CDR3: CASSRTGEETQYF
DNA: TGTGCCAGCAGTCGGACGGGTGAAGAGACCCAGTACTTC

J: TRBJ1-1
D: .
size: many
V: TRBV5-4
CDR3: CASSLDKSSTEAFF
DNA: TGTGCCAGCAGCTTGGACAAGTCATCCACTGAAGCTTTCTTT

J: TRBJ1-1
D: .
size: many
V: TRBV6-1
CDR3: CASSESVNTEAFF
DNA: TGTGCCAGCAGTGAATCCGTGAACACTGAAGCTTTCTTT

J: TRBJ1-5
D: TRBD1
size: few
V: TRBV7-9
CDR3: CASSIGTGDRQPQHF
DNA: TGTGCCAGCAGTATTGGGACAGGGGATCGCCAGCCCCAGCATTTT

J: TRBJ2-1
D: TRBD2
size: .
V: TRBV19
CDR3: CAVGVAGGPQFF
DNA: TGTGCCGTAGGGGTAGCGGGAGGCCCGCAGTTCTTC

J: TRBJ2-3
D: .
size: .
V: TRBV7-9
CDR3: CASSLEYNTDTQYF
DNA: TGTGCCAGCAGCTTAGAGTACAACACAGATACGCAGTATTTT

J: TRBJ2-7
D: TRBD1
size: .
V: TRBV6-6
CDR3: CASSDPRQGPYEQYF
DNA: TGTGCCAGCAGTGACCCTAGACAGGGCCCTTACGAGCAGTACTTC

J: TRBJ1-2
D: .
size: .
V: TRBV10-3
CDR3: CANRDEQGYTF
DNA: TGTGCCAACCGGGACGAACAGGGCTACACCTTC

J: TRBJ2-2
D: .
size: .
V: TRBV29-1
CDR3: CSVDQQGRGELFF
DNA: TGCAGCGTTGATCAACAGGGACGAGGGGAGCTGTTTTTT

J: TRBJ1-2
D: .
size: few
V: TRBV4-2
CDR3: CASKDRNYGYTF
DNA: TGTGCCAGCAAGGACCGAAACTATGGCTACACCTTC

J: TRBJ2-1
D: .
size: .
V: TRBV7-9
CDR3: CASSPWTGTNNEQFF
DNA: TGTGCCAGCAGCCCGTGGACAGGGACTAACAATGAGCAGTTCTTC

J: TRBJ2-5
D: .
size: .
V: TRBV11-2
CDR3: CASSSGLVGTQYF
DNA: TGTGCCAGCAGCTCAGGACTGGTCGGGACCCAGTACTTC

J: TRBJ2-7
D: .
size: .
V: TRBV29-1
CDR3: CSVDPSGIGSEQYF
DNA: TGCAGCGTTGACCCCTCCGGGATCGGGAGCGAGCAGTACTTC